The present TCR beta chain was sequenced within a study of CD8+ T cells in alopecia areata. This clone appeared a single time. Treatment: oral pan-JAK inhibitor, 5-10 mg twice daily. The authors extracted RNA and reverse transcribed it into cDNA as the sequencing template. Clones were read by immunoSEQ multiplex PCR, and TCRdb kept only the in-frame ones, dropping some. The sample carries about 220,000 clones, 50% to 60% recorded once. The source of this sequence is a human donor with alopecia areata. This sample comprised CD4+ T cells sorted from blood, obtained at week 4, from a patient treated with tofacitinib.

The CDR3 DNA is TGTGCCAGCTCACCACGGTACGAGCAGTACTTC. Translated, it gives CASSPRYEQYF. This sequence joins TRBV18 and TRBJ2-7; unclear D gene. The CDR3 has 11 residues. Germline lookup yields CDR1 KGHSH and CDR2 LQKENI. V shed 1 base and J shed 4 bases, with 2 bases lying between them. Complete variable domain (other parts from reference TRBV18 and TRBJ2-7): NAGVMQNPRHLVRRRGQEARLRCSPMKGHSHVYWYRQLPEEGLKFMVYLQKENIIDESGMPKERFSAEFPKEGPSILRIQQVVRGDSAAYFCASSPRYEQYFGPGTRLTVT.